Listed below are T cell receptor beta chains from one sample, sequenced in a study of blood T cell repertoires in COVID-19. Sequencing was performed with immunoSEQ multiplex PCR; in TCRdb, only in-frame clones are kept and a portion is missing. The sample carries fewer than 300,000 clones, about four fifths recorded once. Sequenced sample: peripheral blood. These receptor sequences come from a woman aged 18-29 years with acute or convalescent COVID-19. Each CDR3 is given with its conserved first and last residue. The D gene is left open where the match is weak. Clone size appears in some rows only: once, few, many, or a class for an expanded clone.

CDR3 length	V gene	D gene	J gene	clone size	CDR3 DNA	CDR3 protein
15	TRBV6-2/TRBV6-3	TRBD1	TRBJ1-4	NA	TGTGCCAGCAGTAGCACCGGGACAGCTAGTGAAAAACTGTTTTTT	CASSSTGTASEKLFF
14	TRBV6-2/TRBV6-3	TRBD1	TRBJ1-2	NA	TGTGCCAGCAGTTACCCCCGGACAGGGCTTGGCTACACCTTC	CASSYPRTGLGYTF
13	TRBV7-2	NA	TRBJ2-7	few	TGTGCCAGCAGCGGCACCGGGGTCTACGAGCAGTACTTC	CASSGTGVYEQYF
15	TRBV9	NA	TRBJ1-2	NA	TGTGCCAGCAGCGTAGGTCAGAAAACGAACTATGGCTACACCTTC	CASSVGQKTNYGYTF
15	TRBV9	TRBD2	TRBJ2-4	NA	TGTGCCAGCAGCGCGCTAGCGGGAGGGCTAGACATTCAGTACTTC	CASSALAGGLDIQYF
14	TRBV6-5	TRBD1	TRBJ2-7	NA	TGTGCCAGCAGTTACTCCGGACAGGGCCACGAGCAGTACTTC	CASSYSGQGHEQYF
14	TRBV5-1	TRBD2	TRBJ2-1	NA	TGCGCCAGCAGCCCAAGACTAGCCTCAGATGAGCAGTTCTTC	CASSPRLASDEQFF
17	TRBV13	TRBD2	TRBJ2-1	NA	TGTGCCAGCAGCTTAGGCCTCGGGGTCTTAGCGGGAGATGAGCAGTTCTTC	CASSLGLGVLAGDEQFF
17	TRBV14	TRBD2	TRBJ2-7	NA	TGTGCCAGCAGCCAATCGGTCCGTCTAGCGGGGGCGTGTTGGCAGTACTTC	CASSQSVRLAGACWQYF
15	TRBV30	NA	TRBJ2-5	NA	TGTGCCTGGGATGGGCAGTCGGGGGTTCCAGAGACCCAGTACTTC	CAWDGQSGVPETQYF
17	TRBV4-3	TRBD2	TRBJ2-5	NA	TGCGCCAGCAGCCAACTGGGACTAGCGGGAGCCCAAGAGACCCAGTACTTC	CASSQLGLAGAQETQYF
14	TRBV4-3	TRBD1	TRBJ2-7	NA	TGCGCCAGCAGCCAAGGACAGGGTGCCTACGAGCAGTACTTC	CASSQGQGAYEQYF
16	TRBV15	NA	TRBJ2-7	NA	TGTGCCACCAGCAGAAAAGGGGCCGGGAGCCGCCACGAGCAGTACTTC	CATSRKGAGSRHEQYF
15	TRBV6-5	NA	TRBJ1-6	NA	TGTGCCAGCAGGGAGAGCTGGCAGAGTAATTCACCCCTCCACTTT	CASRESWQSNSPLHF
15	TRBV6-5	TRBD1	TRBJ1-1	NA	TGTGCCAGCAGGCACAGGGACAGGGCGAACACTGAAGCTTTCTTT	CASRHRDRANTEAFF
15	TRBV4-1	NA	TRBJ2-1	NA	TGCGCCAGCAGCCAAGATACCCCTACCTACAATGAGCAGTTCTTC	CASSQDTPTYNEQFF
15	TRBV28	NA	TRBJ2-5	few	TGTGCCAGCAGGGATGCAGCGGGTACCGTAGAGACCCAGTACTTC	CASRDAAGTVETQYF
15	TRBV28	NA	TRBJ2-6	NA	TGTGCCAGCAGTTTAGGGCACTCTGGGGCCAACGTCCTGACTTTC	CASSLGHSGANVLTF
15	TRBV7-3	NA	TRBJ1-1	once	TGTGCCAGCAGCTTAACTAGCGGGGGGAACACTGAAGCTTTCTTT	CASSLTSGGNTEAFF
17	TRBV6-1	NA	TRBJ1-1	NA	TGTGCCAGCAGTGAAGAGAGGCTTGGGAGGGGTAGGACTGAAGCTTTCTTT	CASSEERLGRGRTEAFF
17	TRBV7-8	TRBD2	TRBJ2-7	NA	TGTGCCAGCAGCTTACGGACGGGACTAGCGACCAACTACGAGCAGTACTTC	CASSLRTGLATNYEQYF
14	TRBV13	NA	TRBJ2-7	once	TGTGCCAGCAGCTTACCCGGGAGCTCCTACGAGCAGTACTTC	CASSLPGSSYEQYF
17	TRBV6-2/TRBV6-3	TRBD1	TRBJ1-1	NA	TGTGCCAGCAGTTACTCGCGGGGGGACAGGGACTACACTGAAGCTTTCTTT	CASSYSRGDRDYTEAFF
14	TRBV18	TRBD1	TRBJ1-1	NA	TGTGCCAGCTCACCACAGGGGGCGGTTGCTGAAGCTTTCTTT	CASSPQGAVAEAFF
19	TRBV19	NA	TRBJ1-2	NA	TGTGCCAGTAGTATAGATCATTTCGGCAGCCTATCCACTAATTATGGCTACACCTTC	CASSIDHFGSLSTNYGYTF
13	TRBV6-5	NA	TRBJ1-6	NA	TGTGCCAGCAGTTACGAGGATCGGTCACCCCTCCACTTT	CASSYEDRSPLHF
15	TRBV6-6	NA	TRBJ1-6	NA	TGTGCCAGCACTGACCTCGGGGGGGCAGGTTCACCCCTCCACTTT	CASTDLGGAGSPLHF
14	TRBV20-1	NA	TRBJ2-1	NA	TGCAGTGCTAGTAAGGCGGGAAGACCCAATGAGCAGTTCTTC	CSASKAGRPNEQFF
14	TRBV3-1/TRBV3-2	TRBD1	TRBJ1-2	NA	TGTGCCAGCAGCAGGGACAGGGGGCTATATGGCTACACCTTC	CASSRDRGLYGYTF
16	TRBV4-1	TRBD2	TRBJ2-7	NA	TGCGCCAGCAGCCATGGATGGGGCGGGAGGCCCCACGAGCAGTACTTC	CASSHGWGGRPHEQYF
14	TRBV7-2	TRBD1	TRBJ2-5	NA	TGTGCCAGCAGCTCCAGGGGGAGACAAGAGACCCAGTACTTC	CASSSRGRQETQYF
16	TRBV4-3	TRBD1	TRBJ2-7	once	TGCGCCAGCAGCCAAGATCGAACAGGGGGCGCGTACGAGCAGTACTTC	CASSQDRTGGAYEQYF
15	TRBV5-4	TRBD2	TRBJ2-1	NA	TGTGCCAGCAGCTTGGTGAGCGGGGTGGACAATGAGCAGTTCTTC	CASSLVSGVDNEQFF
14	TRBV7-9	NA	TRBJ2-1	NA	TGTGCCAGCAGACAGGACCGTAACTACAATGAGCAGTTCTTC	CASRQDRNYNEQFF
15	TRBV18	NA	TRBJ1-3	NA	TGTGCCAGCTCACCCAAAAGCCCCGTGAAAAACACCATATATTTT	CASSPKSPVKNTIYF
15	TRBV7-2	NA	TRBJ2-3	few	TGTGCCAGCAGCCCGACACTAGGAAACACAGATACGCAGTATTTT	CASSPTLGNTDTQYF
14	TRBV29-1	TRBD2	TRBJ2-1	once	TGCAGCGTTGTTGTGGCGGGAGGGCTAAATGAGCAGTTCTTC	CSVVVAGGLNEQFF
16	TRBV30	NA	TRBJ1-5	NA	TGTGCCTGGAGTGTACGGGGGACCGGGATAGGGCAGCCCCAGCATTTT	CAWSVRGTGIGQPQHF
14	TRBV30	TRBD2	TRBJ2-7	NA	TGTGCCTGGAGTCGACTAGCGGGGCCGTACGAGCAGTACTTC	CAWSRLAGPYEQYF
15	TRBV30	TRBD1	TRBJ1-1	NA	TGTGCCTGGGGACGACAGGGAACGGCGAACACTGAAGCTTTCTTT	CAWGRQGTANTEAFF
17	TRBV7-6	TRBD1	TRBJ1-1	NA	TGTGCCAGCAGCTTAGGTCCCGACAGGGGGATCAACACTGAAGCTTTCTTT	CASSLGPDRGINTEAFF
14	TRBV7-8	NA	TRBJ1-1	NA	TGTGCCAGCAGCCTACACAGGGCCAACACTGAAGCTTTCTTT	CASSLHRANTEAFF
18	TRBV11-2	TRBD2	TRBJ2-3	NA	TGTGCCAGCAGCTTAGTAGGGGCGGGACTAGCGGCCACAGATACGCAGTATTTT	CASSLVGAGLAATDTQYF
14	TRBV30	TRBD1	TRBJ2-3	NA	TGTGCCTCGGCGACAGGGGGAGGCCCAGATACGCAGTATTTT	CASATGGGPDTQYF
12	TRBV30	NA	TRBJ1-1	once	TGTGCCTGGATCCGGTGGAACACTGAAGCTTTCTTT	CAWIRWNTEAFF
14	TRBV3-1/TRBV3-2	NA	TRBJ2-3	few	TGTGCCAGCAGCCAAGGGACAGACGGGGATACGCAGTATTTT	CASSQGTDGDTQYF